The 18 T cell receptor beta chains below were found in one sample sequenced in a study of T cells in narcolepsy. TCRdb keeps only in-frame clones here, not all; method: immunoSEQ multiplex PCR. The sample lists around 28,000 clones; just under 80% were seen once. Sequencing was performed on CD45RA- memory CD4+ T cells from PBMCs. The source of these receptors is a human donor with narcolepsy.

The chain employs TRBV29-1 and TRBJ2-3, with 9 bases identical to TRBD2. Germline V gene sequence: CDR1 SQVTM, CDR2 ANQGSEA. Trimming cost V 6 bases and J 3 bases; bases outside gene matches: 7. This CDR3 has 14 amino acids. The CDR3 loop reads CSVQLAGETDTQYF. The CDR3 bases are TGCAGCGTGCAACTAGCGGGTGAGACAGATACGCAGTATTTT.

This clone was detected only once. The CDR3: CAASQGYNQPQHF. The CDR3 DNA is TGTGCCGCGTCACAGGGTTACAATCAGCCCCAGCATTTT. The rearrangement links TRBV6-1 to TRBJ1-5, with D maybe TRBD1 (6 bases). CDR3 size: 13 residues. Germline V gene data show CDR1 as MNHNS and CDR2 as SASEGT. Trimming left V 11 bases short and J 3 bases short, with 14 bases between.

The table lists this clone with a few counts. The chain carries TRBV29-1 and TRBJ2-2; D ambiguous. CDR3 size: 12 residues. The V and J ends lost 7 bases and 0 bases respectively, with 6 bases between them. CDR1 and CDR2 (germline): SQVTM, ANQGSEA. CDR3 sequence (DNA): TGCAGCGCCCGGCCGAACACCGGGGAGCTGTTTTTT. It encodes CSARPNTGELFF.

J is TRBJ2-3 and V is TRBV7-3, with 10 bases matching TRBD2. Germline-derived CDR1 and CDR2 are SGHTA and FQGTGA. This CDR3 comprises 14 residues. V gave up 4 bases and J gave up 6 bases; unmatched junction bases: 4. For the CDR3, the DNA is TGTGCCAGCAGCTCTAGCGGGAGCAGGGATACGCAGTATTTT. Protein sequence: CASSSSGSRDTQYF.

The table lists this clone with a few counts. V and J are TRBV5-1 and TRBJ2-3; D possibly corresponds to TRBD2 (5 bases). Germline V gives CDR1 SGHRS, CDR2 YFSETQ. There are 14 residues in the CDR3. V was cut by 5 bases and J by 5 bases, with 15 bases left in between. CDR3 sequence: CASRAREFGDTQYF. Here the CDR3 DNA reads TGCGCCAGCAGGGCAAGGGAGTTTGGAGATACGCAGTATTTT.

Only one count was recorded for this clone. This chain connects TRBV5-6 to TRBJ2-1; TRBD2 matches 7 bases. CDR3 size: 13 residues. The ends lost 4 bases at V and 6 bases at J; junction bases unmatched: 4. From germline, CDR1 is SGHDT and CDR2 YYEEEE. CDR3 protein: CASSASGGNEQFF. CDR3 nucleotide sequence: TGTGCCAGCAGCGCCTCGGGGGGCAATGAGCAGTTCTTC.

The chain couples TRBV7-3 to TRBJ2-2, with 8 bases aligning to TRBD1. Germline V CDR1 and CDR2: SGHTA, FQGTGA. V trimming: 4 bases; J trimming: 9 bases; junction bases outside the gene matches: 19. The length of the CDR3 is 18 residues. The CDR3 nucleotides read TGTGCCAGCAGCTCCGTACCCCAGGGGGCTATTATGGGAAGGGAGCTGTTTTTT. Encoded protein: CASSSVPQGAIMGRELFF.

The chain uses TRBV6-1 and TRBJ1-3; D is uncertain. Per the germline V gene, CDR1 is MNHNS and CDR2 is SASEGT. V was shortened by 6 bases and J by 10 bases, with 7 bases between the two germline ends. The CDR3 contains 10 residues. CDR3 DNA sequence: TGTGCCAGCAGACAAGCTACCATATATTTT. It is translated as CASRQATIYF.

This chain connects TRBV2 to TRBJ2-7; D remains ambiguous. Germline lookup yields CDR1 SNHLY and CDR2 FYNNEI. With 3 bases removed from V and 1 base from J, the gap between germline ends came to 4 bases. CDR3 length: 12 amino acids. The CDR3 is CASSEASYEQYF. CDR3 nucleotide sequence: TGTGCCAGCAGTGAGGCATCCTACGAGCAGTACTTC.

The chain combines TRBV6-6 with TRBJ2-1; perhaps TRBD2 as D (5 bases). The CDR3 loop spans 14 amino acids. V shed 0 bases and J shed 4 bases, with 7 bases lying between them. CDR1 and CDR2 from the germline V gene are MNHNY and SVGAGI (reference sequence). The chain's CDR3 is CASSYSAVYNEQFF. The CDR3 DNA follows: TGTGCCAGCAGTTACTCAGCGGTGTACAATGAGCAGTTCTTC.

The CDR3 sequence: CASRMMANSYEQYF. The DNA of the CDR3 is TGTGCCAGCAGGATGATGGCGAACTCCTACGAGCAGTACTTC. The chain uses TRBV27 and TRBJ2-5; no clear D. The J call may be in error: the DNA end matches TRBJ2-7 better. The CDR3 consists of 14 residues. Germline V gene lookup returns CDR1 MNHEY and CDR2 SMNVEV (reference sequence).

This chain links TRBV27 with TRBJ2-7; D not certain. CDR3 size: 11 residues. Deletions cut 4 bases from V and 0 bases from J, with 1 base between. Germline V gene data show CDR1 as MNHEY and CDR2 as SMNVEV (reference sequence). CDR3 region: CASSSSYEQYF. As DNA, the CDR3 is TGTGCCAGCAGTTCCTCCTACGAGCAGTACTTC.

This clone was detected only a few times. The chain is built from TRBV2 and TRBJ1-2; 7 bases are shared with TRBD1. The length of the CDR3 is 13 residues. J gave up 2 bases and V 8 bases, and 5 bases lay outside the gene matches. CDR1 and CDR2 (germline): SNHLY, FYNNEI. CDR3 nucleotides: TGTGCCAGCGAGGCAGGGGGGAACTATGGCTACACCTTC. It translates to CASEAGGNYGYTF.

The chain uses TRBV25-1 and TRBJ1-5, with 7 nucleotides matching TRBD1. The ends lost 5 bases at V and 4 bases at J; junction bases unmatched: 8. The CDR3 spans 15 residues. The V gene's germline CDR1 is MGHDK and CDR2 SYGVNS. The CDR3: CASSSPGQPNQPQHF. The CDR3 DNA reads as TGTGCCAGCAGTTCCCCGGGACAGCCGAATCAGCCCCAGCATTTT.

The rearrangement joins TRBV25-1 to TRBJ2-7, with TRBD1 as a possible D gene (6 bases). V was trimmed by 2 bases and J by 2 bases, leaving 13 bases between them. The germline gives CDR1 MGHDK, CDR2 SYGVNS. The CDR3 totals 15 residues. CDR3 sequence (DNA): TGTGCCAGCAGTGAACATCACAGGGCCCCCTACGAGCAGTACTTC. Amino acids: CASSEHHRAPYEQYF.

This CDR3 reads CACPPSGADSGANVLTF. The CDR3 nucleotides are TGTGCCTGCCCCCCTAGCGGGGCCGACTCTGGGGCCAACGTCCTGACTTTC. The V call is TRBV30, the J call TRBJ2-6; 9 positions agree with TRBD2. The CDR3 sequence is 17 residues long. Germline lookup yields CDR1 GTSNPN and CDR2 SVGIG (reference sequence). V lost 6 bases to trimming and J lost 0 bases; unmatched junction nucleotides: 9.

The chain carries TRBV19 and TRBJ2-1; 7 bases agree with TRBD2. Germline CDR1 LNHDA, CDR2 SQIVND (reference sequence). V was pared by 4 bases and J by 8 bases, with 2 bases of the junction left unmatched. CDR3 length: 12 residues. The CDR3 spells CASSTLAYEQFF. The CDR3, as DNA: TGTGCCAGTAGTACACTAGCGTATGAGCAGTTCTTC.

This clone has more than one count but fewer than ten. The same CDR3 can be traced to other DNA sequences in this sample. V and J are TRBV4-2 and TRBJ2-7, with 8 bases identical to TRBD2. Germline V gives CDR1 LGHNA, CDR2 YNFKEQ. After removal of 1 base from V and 0 bases from J, the junction contained 8 bases not matched to a gene. The CDR3 is 17 residues long. The CDR3 is CASSQALRGGSSYEQYF. The CDR3 nucleotides are TGTGCCAGCAGCCAAGCTCTTCGGGGGGGGAGCTCCTACGAGCAGTACTTC.